Presented here are 21 T cell receptor beta chains from one specimen sequenced in a study of blood T cells in healthy people across ages. A second about 7 to 11 cycle PCR used barcoded and J-beta primers. Each CDR3 protein is one row after TCRdb ran MiXCR on the 5' RACE reads. The table has about 830,000 distinct CDR3 sequences, 58% seen once; the top ten hold 22%. The sample consisted of blood. The receptors originated from a man aged 25-45 years in good health.

This clonotype showed up just a few times. The chain links TRBV3-1 to TRBJ2-1; tentative D call: TRBD2 (5 bases). With 1 base removed from V and 11 bases from J, the gap between germline ends came to 12 bases. Germline V CDR1 and CDR2: LGHDT, YNNKEL (reference sequence). This CDR3 is built from 13 residues. In DNA, the CDR3 is TGTGCCAGCAGCCAAGTCGGGAAAGGAAAGCAGTTCTTC. Translated, it gives CASSQVGKGKQFF.

This clonotype has only a few counts. The chain couples TRBV5-6 to TRBJ2-7; D gene uncertain. Germline CDR1 is SGHDT and CDR2 is YYEEEE. The CDR3 loop spans 15 amino acids. V lost 3 bases to trimming and J lost 1 base, with 14 bases between them. The CDR3 reads CASSSVLSESYEQYF. In DNA form, the CDR3 reads TGTGCCAGCAGCTCGGTACTAAGCGAGTCCTACGAGCAGTACTTC.

This clonotype was counted ten times or more. The chain is built from TRBV7-9 and TRBJ1-2; D is uncertain. The CDR3 is 13 residues long. Deletions cut 0 bases from V and 3 bases from J, with 5 bases between. Germline assignment: CDR1 SEHNR and CDR2 FQNEAQ (reference sequence). The CDR3 nucleotides read TGTGCCAGCAGCTTAGCTGTCGACTATGGCTACACCTTC. Protein product: CASSLAVDYGYTF.

The chain uses TRBV7-8 and TRBJ2-5; D is possibly TRBD1 (6 bases). The CDR3 length is 16 residues. The V end lost 5 bases, the J end lost 11 bases, and 27 bases lay between the germline ends. Germline V lookup: CDR1 SGHVS, CDR2 FQNEAQ. This CDR3 reads CASSRQPGSDSNEQYF. The CDR3 DNA reads TGTGCCAGCAGCCGACAACCGGGATCGGACAGCAATGAGCAGTACTTC.

As regards this clonotype: The junction departs from the called germline gene at one end, perhaps through a read error. The V and J genes are TRBV4-2 and TRBJ2-7; the D gene could be TRBD1 or TRBD2 (5 bases each). This CDR3 has 14 residues. Germline CDR1 reads LGHNA; CDR2 reads YNFKEQ. CDR3 sequence reads: CASSSSPGTYERYF. CDR3 nucleotide sequence: TGTGCCAGCAGTAGCTCCCCAGGGACCTACGAGCGGTACTTC.

On this clonotype: Sequence at one end of the junction differs from germline and may be a read error. V and J are TRBV6-5 and TRBJ1-2, with D possibly TRBD1 on 6 matching bases. The CDR3 is 15 amino acids. Germline CDR1 and CDR2: MNHEY and SVGAGI. CDR3 loop: CASSYGQGNNYGHTF. CDR3 bases: TGTGCCAGCAGTTACGGGCAGGGGAATAACTATGGCCACACCTTC.

V and J are TRBV5-1 and TRBJ2-7, with a possible D match to TRBD1 (6 bases). The CDR3 loop spans 15 amino acids. The V gene lost 4 bases and the J gene lost 5 bases, with 19 bases spanning the gap. The V gene's germline CDR1 is SGHRS and CDR2 YFSETQ. The CDR3 is CASSTISGTIDEQYF. Here the CDR3 DNA reads TGCGCCAGCAGCACTATATCCGGGACAATCGACGAGCAGTACTTC.

The chain carries TRBV11-1 and TRBJ2-5; the match to TRBD1 covers 7 bases. The end of the DNA is better explained by TRBJ2-7, so the J call may be wrong. CDR3 size: 15 residues. Looked up from germline, CDR1 is SGHAT and CDR2 is FQDESV (reference sequence). CDR3 residues: CASSQRDRVFGEQYF. DNA of the CDR3: TGTGCCAGCAGCCAAAGAGACAGGGTGTTTGGCGAGCAGTACTTC.

This clonotype was detected a few times. The chain uses TRBV9 and TRBJ2-1, with 8 bases fitting TRBD2. The germline V gene has CDR1 SGDLS and CDR2 YYNGEE. The CDR3 sequence is 14 residues long. The V and J ends lost 0 bases and 8 bases, in that order; junction bases with no gene match: 4. CDR3 in amino acids: CASSVAGGPHEQFF. CDR3 DNA sequence: TGTGCCAGCAGCGTAGCGGGGGGGCCACATGAGCAGTTCTTC.

This clonotype was counted between two and nine times. The chain recombines TRBV9 with TRBJ2-3; 8 bases align to TRBD2. The CDR3 loop spans 15 amino acids. Germline CDR1 and CDR2: SGDLS and YYNGEE. The ends lost 3 bases at V and 5 bases at J; junction bases unmatched: 8. As DNA, the CDR3 is TGTGCCAGCAGCGAACCCGGGACTAGTAAAGATACGCAGTATTTT. Translation: CASSEPGTSKDTQYF.

This clonotype appeared a few times. The gene calls are TRBV6-5 and TRBJ2-7, with D possibly matching TRBD1 (5 bases). V lost 0 bases and J 1 base, leaving 16 bases between the germline ends. This CDR3 has 17 amino acids. From germline, CDR1 is MNHEY and CDR2 SVGAGI. The CDR3 region has the DNA TGTGCCAGCAGTTACTCTCCGACAGCTCATCCTTCCTACGAGCAGTACTTC. This gives the protein CASSYSPTAHPSYEQYF.

The chain links TRBV28 to TRBJ1-2; D may be TRBD1 (6 bases). The CDR3 spans 13 residues. CDR1 MDHEN and CDR2 SYDVKM come from the germline V gene. The V end lost 7 bases, the J end lost 9 bases, and 18 bases lay between the germline ends. The CDR3 nucleotides are TGTGCCAGCAACGGTGGGGGCTCGGGCAGCTACACCTTC. This encodes CASNGGGSGSYTF.

For the CDR3, the DNA is TGTGCCACCAGACGGACAGAATCCTACGAGCAGTACTTC. Protein sequence: CATRRTESYEQYF. This sequence joins TRBV12-3 or TRBV12-4 and TRBJ2-7; D might be TRBD1 (6 bases). CDR3 size: 13 residues. V shed 10 bases and J shed 1 base, with 14 bases lying between them.

This chain connects TRBV5-1 to TRBJ2-1, with a weak D call TRBD2 (6 bases). V shed 3 bases and J shed 4 bases, with 20 bases lying between them. Germline lookup yields CDR1 SGHRS and CDR2 YFSETQ. This CDR3 is 17 amino acids long. In nucleotides, the CDR3 is TGCGCCAGCAGCTCGCAGGGACTTACTATAACGTACAATGAGCAGTTCTTC. It yields the protein CASSSQGLTITYNEQFF.

This chain connects TRBV30 to TRBJ2-7; D gene unclear. Germline assignment: CDR1 GTSNPN and CDR2 SVGIG (reference sequence). V was trimmed by 2 bases and J by 1 base, leaving 12 bases between them. The CDR3 totals 14 residues. CDR3 amino acids: CAWSLLRSSYEQYF. The CDR3 DNA reads TGTGCCTGGAGTCTTCTGCGTAGTTCCTACGAGCAGTACTTC.

This chain joins TRBV7-2 and TRBJ2-4, with 10 positions matching TRBD1. The CDR3 is made up of 14 amino acids. The V gene end was trimmed by 2 bases and the J gene end by 9 bases; junction bases not matched to a gene: 4. CDR1 SGHTA and CDR2 FQGNSA come from the germline V gene. This CDR3 is CASSLRGTGAIQYF. The CDR3 nucleotides are TGTGCCAGCAGCTTACGCGGGACAGGGGCCATTCAGTACTTC.

The rearrangement links TRBV7-9 to TRBJ2-2; 12 bases fit TRBD2. CDR1 and CDR2 from the germline V gene are SEHNR and FQNEAQ (reference sequence). The ends lost 8 bases at V and 6 bases at J; junction bases unmatched: 4. This CDR3 has 14 residues. The DNA of the CDR3 is TGTGCCAGCCGCCGACTAGCGGGAGCCGGGGAGCTGTTTTTT. It codes for CASRRLAGAGELFF.

The chain couples TRBV20-1 to TRBJ1-2; 9 bases agree with TRBD1. This CDR3 contains 14 residues. Germline-derived CDR1 and CDR2 are DFQATT and SNEGSKA (reference sequence). Losses at the gene ends were 5 bases for V and 8 bases for J; bases not matched to a gene: 12. CDR3 in amino acids: CSAPPGQGIEGYTF. For the CDR3, the DNA is TGCAGTGCTCCTCCGGGACAGGGAATAGAAGGCTACACCTTC.

The CDR3 reads CALSQDLSGHYGYTF. In nucleotides, the CDR3 is TGTGCCCTAAGCCAGGACTTATCGGGGCACTATGGCTACACCTTC. This chain joins TRBV10-3 and TRBJ1-2, with D perhaps matching TRBD1 (5 bases). The germline gives CDR1 ENHRY, CDR2 SYGVKD. Trimming stripped 11 bases from V and 3 bases from J, with 22 bases between. The CDR3 has 15 amino acids.

The chain carries TRBV12-3 or TRBV12-4 and TRBJ2-3, with TRBD2 matching 11 bases. The CDR3 covers 15 residues. The V and J ends lost 5 bases and 2 bases, in that order; junction bases with no gene match: 3. This CDR3 is CASSTGLADTDTQYF. The DNA for the CDR3 is TGTGCCAGCAGTACGGGACTAGCGGACACAGATACGCAGTATTTT.

The rearrangement joins TRBV9 to TRBJ1-2, with D unclear. The CDR3 extends over 16 amino acids. In germline, CDR1 is SGDLS, CDR2 YYNGEE. The germline V and J ends were trimmed by 0 bases and 4 bases, with 16 bases remaining between them. In DNA, the CDR3 is TGTGCCAGCAGCGTAGCCCCTGGAGACGCACCCTATGGCTACACCTTC. Translation gives CASSVAPGDAPYGYTF.